The T cell receptor (beta chain) described here comes from a study of blood T cells in healthy people across ages. This clonotype was seen more than once but under ten times. The use of a sample-barcoded 5' primer and a J-beta primer mix characterized a second PCR of 7 to 11 cycles. TCRdb independently ran MiXCR on the 5' RACE reads; one entry per CDR3 protein. The table has 750,000 to 950,000 distinct CDR3 sequences, about 53% seen once. Peripheral blood from each donor was collected in a volume of approximately 9.5 milliliters. The ends lost 0 bases at V and 3 bases at J; junction bases unmatched: 13. The CDR3 contains 18 residues. In germline, CDR1 is SGHDN, CDR2 FVKESK.

V gene TRBV14 combines with J gene TRBJ2-7, with 8 bases lining up with TRBD1. Sequenced: blood. The TCR was taken from an elderly man in good health. The CDR3 loop is CASSQEGRQGSYFYEQYF. CDR3 bases: TGTGCCAGCAGCCAAGAGGGGCGACAGGGGTCCTATTTCTACGAGCAGTACTTC.